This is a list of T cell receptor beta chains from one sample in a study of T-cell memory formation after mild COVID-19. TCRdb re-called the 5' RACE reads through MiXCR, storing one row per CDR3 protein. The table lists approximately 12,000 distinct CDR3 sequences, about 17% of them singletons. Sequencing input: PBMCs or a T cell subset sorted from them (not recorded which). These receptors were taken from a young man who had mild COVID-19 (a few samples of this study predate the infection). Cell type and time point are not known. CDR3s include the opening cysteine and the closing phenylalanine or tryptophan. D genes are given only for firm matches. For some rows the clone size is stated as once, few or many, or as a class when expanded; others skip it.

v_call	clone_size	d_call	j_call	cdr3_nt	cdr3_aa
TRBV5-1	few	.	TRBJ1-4	TGCGCCAGCAGCCTTTATTTCAGGGGTGACTATGAAAAACTGTTTTTT	CASSLYFRGDYEKLFF
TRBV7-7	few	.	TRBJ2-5	TGTGCTAGCAGCTTACCTTTAGAAGAGACCCAGTACTTC	CASSLPLEETQYF
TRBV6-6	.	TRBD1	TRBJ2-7	TGTGCCAGCAGTTACTCGGCGGACAGGGAAATATTCTACGAGCAGTACTTC	CASSYSADREIFYEQYF
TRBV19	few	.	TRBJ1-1	TGTGCCAGTAGTGCGATGGCCACGGGGGCGAATTGGAACACTGAAGCTTTCTTT	CASSAMATGANWNTEAFF
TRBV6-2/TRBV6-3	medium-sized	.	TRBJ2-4	TGTGCCAGCAGTTCCTGGACTGTACTAGCCAAAAACATTCAGTACTTC	CASSSWTVLAKNIQYF
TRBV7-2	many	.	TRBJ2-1	TGTGCCAGCAGGTATACCAATGAGCAGTTCTTC	CASRYTNEQFF
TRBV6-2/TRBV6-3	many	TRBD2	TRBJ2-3	TGTGCCAGCAGTTACTACCCAGCGGGGGCCACAGATACGCAGTATTTT	CASSYYPAGATDTQYF
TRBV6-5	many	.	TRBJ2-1	TGTGCCAGCAGTTACGGGTTTACAGGGGGGGATTGGCTCGGCAATGAGCAGTTCTTC	CASSYGFTGGDWLGNEQFF
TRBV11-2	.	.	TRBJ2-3	TGTGCCAGCAGCCAGGGGGACTTCACAGATACGCAGTATTTT	CASSQGDFTDTQYF
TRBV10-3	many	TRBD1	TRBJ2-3	TGTGCCATCAGGGGACAGGGCTCTAGCACAGATACGCAGTATTTT	CAIRGQGSSTDTQYF
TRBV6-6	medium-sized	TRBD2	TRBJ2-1	TGTGCCAGCCTGGGGGTCGGGGGGTATTACAATGAGCAGTTCTTC	CASLGVGGYYNEQFF
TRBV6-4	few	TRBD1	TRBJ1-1	TGTGCCAGCAGTGAAAGGCAGGGGGGGGTCACTGAAGCTTTCTTT	CASSERQGGVTEAFF
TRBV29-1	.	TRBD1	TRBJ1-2	TGCAGCGTTGAAGATCAGGGGGCAAAAGGCTACACCTTC	CSVEDQGAKGYTF
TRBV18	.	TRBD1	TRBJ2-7	TGTGCCAGCACGAGTCAACCCACAGGGGGCGAGAGATACGAGCAGTACTTC	CASTSQPTGGERYEQYF
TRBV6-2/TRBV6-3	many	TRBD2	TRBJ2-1	TGTGCCAGCAGTTACCCACGGAAACTAGCGGGGGGGTACAATGAGCAGTTCTTC	CASSYPRKLAGGYNEQFF
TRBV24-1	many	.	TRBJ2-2	TGTGCCACCAGTGATCTAGGCCCCGGGAACACCGGGGAGCTGTTTTTT	CATSDLGPGNTGELFF
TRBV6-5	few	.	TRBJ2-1	TGTGCCAGCAGCCCTCCCGGGATCTACAATGAGCAGTTCTTC	CASSPPGIYNEQFF
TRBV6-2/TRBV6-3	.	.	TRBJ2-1	TGTGCCAGCAGTTACACAGACGAGCAGTTCTTC	CASSYTDEQFF
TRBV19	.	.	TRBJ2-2	TGTGCCAGTAGTTTAAATATCGGGCCCACCGGGGAGCTGTTTTTT	CASSLNIGPTGELFF
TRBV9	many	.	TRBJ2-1	TGTGCCAGCGGGGACGTGGACTACAATGAGCAGTTCTTC	CASGDVDYNEQFF
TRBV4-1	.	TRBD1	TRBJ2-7	TGCGCCAGCAGCCAAGGCACCCGGACAGGCTACGAGCAGTACTTC	CASSQGTRTGYEQYF
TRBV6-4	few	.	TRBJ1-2	TGTGCCAGCAGTGACTCTTATGGCTACACCTTC	CASSDSYGYTF
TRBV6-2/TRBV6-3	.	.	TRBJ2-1	TGTGCCAGCAGCCTGAGCTCCTACAATGAGCAGTTCTTC	CASSLSSYNEQFF
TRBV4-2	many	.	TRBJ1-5	TGTGCCAGCAGCCAAGAGTGGGGCGGCCAGCCCCAGCATTTT	CASSQEWGGQPQHF
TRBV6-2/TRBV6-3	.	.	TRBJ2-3	TGTGCCAGCAGTTACGCGCGGGAATGGCCAGATACGCAGTATTTT	CASSYAREWPDTQYF
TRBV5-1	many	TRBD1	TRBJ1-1	TGCGCCAGCAGCTTGGGGCAGGGGGCTTTTGACACTGAAGCTTTCTTT	CASSLGQGAFDTEAFF
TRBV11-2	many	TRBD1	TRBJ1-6	TGTGCCAGCAGCCCGGGGGACAGGGGGAGTTCACCCCTCCACTTT	CASSPGDRGSSPLHF
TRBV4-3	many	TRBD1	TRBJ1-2	TGCGCCAGCAGCCAAGATACTATTGGGACAGATCTTAACTATGGCTACACCTTC	CASSQDTIGTDLNYGYTF
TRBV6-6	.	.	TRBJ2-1	TGTGCCAGCAGTTACTCCTCAGGGGGGGAGCTCTACAATGAGCAGTTCTTC	CASSYSSGGELYNEQFF
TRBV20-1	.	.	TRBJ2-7	TGCAGTGCTAGAGACGATGAGGGTTCCTACGAGCAGTACTTC	CSARDDEGSYEQYF
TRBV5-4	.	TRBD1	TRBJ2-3	TGTGCCAGCAGCCGGGACAGGGCCCCCCCAGATACGCAGTATTTT	CASSRDRAPPDTQYF
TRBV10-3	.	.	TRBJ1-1	TGTGCCATCAGTGCCGATTTCATAAGTAGCACTGAAGCTTTCTTT	CAISADFISSTEAFF
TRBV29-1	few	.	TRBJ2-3	TGCAGCGTTCGGCGGGGCTACACAGATACGCAGTATTTT	CSVRRGYTDTQYF
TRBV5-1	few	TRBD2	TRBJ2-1	TGCGCCAGCAGCATGGACCGACTAGCGGGGGGTTCCTACAATGAGCAGTTCTTC	CASSMDRLAGGSYNEQFF
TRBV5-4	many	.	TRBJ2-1	TGTGCCAGCAGCTTTGGTGCGCCTGACTACAATGAGCAGTTCTTC	CASSFGAPDYNEQFF
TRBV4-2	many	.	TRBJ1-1	TGTGCCAGCTCGAGGGAAGGCACTGAAGCTTTCTTT	CASSREGTEAFF
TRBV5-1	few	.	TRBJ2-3	TGCGCCAGCAGCTTTAGGCAGGCCACAGATACGCAGTATTTT	CASSFRQATDTQYF
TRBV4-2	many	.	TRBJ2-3	TGTGCCAGCAGCCAAGAGGGTAGCCCAGATACGCAGTATTTT	CASSQEGSPDTQYF
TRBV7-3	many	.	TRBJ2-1	TGTGCCAGCAGCTTAGAAGGGGGGAGCTCCTACAATGAGCAGTTCTTC	CASSLEGGSSYNEQFF
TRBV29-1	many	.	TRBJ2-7	TGCAGCGTTGAATCGGGCAGGGAATCCTACGAGCAGTACTTC	CSVESGRESYEQYF
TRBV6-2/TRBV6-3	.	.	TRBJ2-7	TGTGCCAGCAGCGGGTGGAAAGGAACCTACGAGCAGTACTTC	CASSGWKGTYEQYF
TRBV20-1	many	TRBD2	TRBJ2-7	TGCAGTGCCCTGCCGGGACTAGCGGGGGGTTCCCCCTACGAGCAGTACTTC	CSALPGLAGGSPYEQYF
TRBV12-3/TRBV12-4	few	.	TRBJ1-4	TGTGCCAGCAACCAAGGCCTGGGAAAACTGTTTTTT	CASNQGLGKLFF
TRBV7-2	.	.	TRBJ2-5	TGTGCCAGCAGCTTAAGACAGACGGAGACCCAGTACTTC	CASSLRQTETQYF
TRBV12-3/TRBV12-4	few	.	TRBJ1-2	TGTGCCAGCAGCCAGCCGTGGACGGGGAACTATGGCTACACCTTC	CASSQPWTGNYGYTF
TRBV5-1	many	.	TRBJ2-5	TGCGCCAGCAGCTTGCAAGAGACCCAGTACTTC	CASSLQETQYF
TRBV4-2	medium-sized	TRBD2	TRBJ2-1	TGTGCCAGCAGCCAGGGGGCCGGGACTAGCCGATCCTACAATGAGCAGTTCTTC	CASSQGAGTSRSYNEQFF
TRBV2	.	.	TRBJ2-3	TGTGCCAGCGGTCACGGGGACCCGGGCACAGATACGCAGTATTTT	CASGHGDPGTDTQYF
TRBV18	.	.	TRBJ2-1	TGTGCCAGCGGCGGACAAGAGACCGATGAGCAGTTCTTC	CASGGQETDEQFF
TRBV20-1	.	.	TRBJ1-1	TGCAGTGCCCTACGCCGGTCGACCGGGGCGGCTTTCTTT	CSALRRSTGAAFF
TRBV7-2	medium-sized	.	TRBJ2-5	TGTGCCAGCAGCCCCCGCCCGAGAGGGAAAGAGACCCAGTACTTC	CASSPRPRGKETQYF
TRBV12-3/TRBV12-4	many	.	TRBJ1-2	TGTGCCAGCAGTTTTAACAGCTTGAGGGGCTACACCTTC	CASSFNSLRGYTF
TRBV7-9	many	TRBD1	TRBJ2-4	TGTGCCAGCAGCGGGGACAGAACCTTAGCCAAAAACATTCAGTACTTC	CASSGDRTLAKNIQYF
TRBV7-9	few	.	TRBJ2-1	TGTGCCAGCAGCTTGACCGGACTCTACAATGAGCAGTTCTTC	CASSLTGLYNEQFF
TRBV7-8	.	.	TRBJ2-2	TGTGCCAGCAGCGGGATAGGATCCGCCGGGGAGCTGTTTTTT	CASSGIGSAGELFF